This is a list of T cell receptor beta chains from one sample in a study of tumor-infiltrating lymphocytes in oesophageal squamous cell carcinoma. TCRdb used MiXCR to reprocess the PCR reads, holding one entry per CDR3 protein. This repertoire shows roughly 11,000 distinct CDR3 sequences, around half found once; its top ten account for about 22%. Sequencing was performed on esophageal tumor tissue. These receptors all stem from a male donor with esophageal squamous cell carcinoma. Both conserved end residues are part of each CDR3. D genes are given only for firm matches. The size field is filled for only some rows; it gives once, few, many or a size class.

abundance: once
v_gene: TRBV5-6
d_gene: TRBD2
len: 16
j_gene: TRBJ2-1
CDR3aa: CASSLGGRTSVVEQFF
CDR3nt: TGTGCCAGCAGCTTGGGAGGGAGGACTAGCGTGGTTGAGCAGTTCTTC

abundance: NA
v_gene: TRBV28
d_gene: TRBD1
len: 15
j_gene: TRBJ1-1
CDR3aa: CASSYRGRGGAEAFF
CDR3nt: TGTGCCAGCAGTTACAGGGGCCGGGGGGGAGCTGAAGCTTTCTTT

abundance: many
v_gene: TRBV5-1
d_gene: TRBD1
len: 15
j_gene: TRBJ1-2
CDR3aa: CASSSGPTGGGGYTF
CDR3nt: TGCGCCAGCAGCTCCGGTCCGACAGGGGGCGGGGGCTACACCTTC

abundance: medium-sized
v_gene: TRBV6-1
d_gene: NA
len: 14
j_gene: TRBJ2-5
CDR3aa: CASGISGHQETQYF
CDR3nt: TGTGCCAGCGGAATCTCGGGACACCAAGAGACCCAGTACTTC

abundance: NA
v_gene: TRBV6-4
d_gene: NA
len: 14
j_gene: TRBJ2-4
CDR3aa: CASTTELAKNIQYF
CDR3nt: TGTGCCAGTACGACAGAACTAGCCAAAAACATTCAGTACTTC

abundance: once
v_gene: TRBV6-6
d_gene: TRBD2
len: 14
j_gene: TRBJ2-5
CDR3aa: CASSPRTSGTGLFF
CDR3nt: TGTGCCAGCAGTCCTCGGACTAGCGGGACGGGTTTGTTCTTC

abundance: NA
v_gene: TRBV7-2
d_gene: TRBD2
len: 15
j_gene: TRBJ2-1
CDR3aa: CASSSTSTSYNEQFF
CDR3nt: TGTGCCAGCAGCTCGACTAGCACTTCCTACAATGAGCAGTTCTTC

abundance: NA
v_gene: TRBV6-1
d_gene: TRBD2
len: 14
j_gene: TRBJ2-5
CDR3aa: CASRSTAGVETQYF
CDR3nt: TGTGCCAGCAGGTCGACGGCGGGAGTAGAGACCCAGTACTTC

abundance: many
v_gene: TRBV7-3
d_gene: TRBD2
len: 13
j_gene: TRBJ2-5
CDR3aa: CASSSGLEQTQYF
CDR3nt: TGTGCCAGCAGCTCGGGACTAGAACAGACCCAGTACTTC

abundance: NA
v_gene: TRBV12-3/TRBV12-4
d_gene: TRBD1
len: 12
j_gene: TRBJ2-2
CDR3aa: CASRGQGRELFF
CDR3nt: TGTGCCAGCAGGGGACAGGGCAGGGAGCTGTTTTTT

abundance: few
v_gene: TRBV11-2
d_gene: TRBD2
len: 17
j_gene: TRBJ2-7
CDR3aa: CASSRWATSGAEYEQYF
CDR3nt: TGTGCCAGCAGCCGCTGGGCGACTAGCGGGGCCGAGTACGAGCAGTACTTC

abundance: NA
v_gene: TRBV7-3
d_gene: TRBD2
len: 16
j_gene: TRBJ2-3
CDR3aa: CASSRGLAGRTDTQYF
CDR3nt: TGTGCCAGCAGCCGGGGACTAGCGGGTCGCACAGATACGCAGTATTTT

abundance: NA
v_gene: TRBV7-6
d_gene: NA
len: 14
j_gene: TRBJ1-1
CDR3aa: CASSSPGLSTEAFF
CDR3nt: TGTGCCAGCAGCTCGCCAGGGTTAAGCACTGAAGCTTTCTTT

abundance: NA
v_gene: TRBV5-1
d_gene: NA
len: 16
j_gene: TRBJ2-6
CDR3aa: CASSLTTNSGANVLTF
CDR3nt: TGCGCCAGCAGCCTGACAACCAACTCTGGGGCCAACGTCCTGACTTTC

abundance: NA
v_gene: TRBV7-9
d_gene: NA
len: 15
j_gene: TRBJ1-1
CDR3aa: CASSPTGTGGTEAFF
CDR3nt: TGTGCCAGCAGCCCAACCGGGACGGGGGGGACTGAAGCTTTCTTT

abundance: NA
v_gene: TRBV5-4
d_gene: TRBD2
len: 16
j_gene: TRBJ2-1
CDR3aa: CASSLGGTSGRNEQFF
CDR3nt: TGCGCCAGCAGCTTGGGAGGGACTAGCGGGAGAAATGAGCAGTTCTTC

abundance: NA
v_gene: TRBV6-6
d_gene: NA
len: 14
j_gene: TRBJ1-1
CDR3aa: CASSYSTGGHEAFF
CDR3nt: TGTGCCAGCAGTTACTCGACGGGGGGCCACGAAGCTTTCTTT